The 5 T cell receptor beta chains below come from one sample, sequenced in a study of blood T cell repertoires in COVID-19. Produced via immunoSEQ multiplex PCR; TCRdb's table is partial and in-frame only. The sample contains 88,000 or so clones, 70% to 90% of which appear only once. The material sequenced was peripheral blood. Receptors were obtained from a human donor in a cohort sampled during active COVID-19.

V is TRBV18 and J is TRBJ2-4; possibly TRBD1 for D (5 bases). Germline loops: CDR1 KGHSH, CDR2 LQKENI. The ends were cut back, 3 bases at V and 1 base at J, with 10 bases in the middle. The CDR3 has 15 residues. CDR3 sequence (DNA): TGTGCCAGCTCACCGGGCTCAGGGGCCAAAAACATTCAGTACTTC. Its translation: CASSPGSGAKNIQYF. The full variable domain, rest sourced from reference TRBV18 and TRBJ2-4, is NAGVMQNPRHLVRRRGQEARLRCSPMKGHSHVYWYRQLPEEGLKFMVYLQKENIIDESGMPKERFSAEFPKEGPSILRIQQVVRGDSAAYFCASSPGSGAKNIQYFGAGTRLSVL.

The chain is built from TRBV9 and TRBJ2-2, with 10 bases fitting TRBD1. After removal of 0 bases from V and 7 bases from J, the junction contained 6 bases not matched to a gene. Germline-derived CDR1 and CDR2 are SGDLS and YYNGEE. This CDR3 is built from 16 residues. CDR3 DNA: TGTGCCAGCAGCGTAGCGGGACAGGGGAATATCGGGGAGCTGTTTTTT. This sequence encodes CASSVAGQGNIGELFF.

This clone was seen only once. CDR3 bases: TGTGCCAGCAGTACACAGGGCCAAGGTCCCTATGGCTACACCTTC. Translation gives CASSTQGQGPYGYTF. The gene calls are TRBV28 and TRBJ1-2, with D possibly being TRBD1 (6 bases). Trimming shortened V by 5 bases and J by 4 bases, and 17 bases separated the two germline ends. The CDR3 runs 15 residues. In germline, CDR1 is MDHEN, CDR2 SYDVKM.

J is TRBJ2-7 and V is TRBV4-2; perhaps TRBD1 as D (5 bases). V was trimmed by 5 bases and J by 1 base, leaving 12 bases between them. There are 14 residues in the CDR3. Germline values: CDR1 LGHNA, CDR2 YNFKEQ. The CDR3 sequence is CASSTRQHSYEQYF. CDR3 nucleotide sequence: TGTGCCAGCAGCACCCGACAGCATTCCTACGAGCAGTACTTC.

This CDR3 is CASSQVDSQEEAFF. The CDR3 DNA follows: TGTGCCAGCAGCCAAGTAGACAGCCAGGAAGAAGCTTTCTTT. The rearrangement links TRBV3-1 (or the pseudogene TRBV3-2) to TRBJ1-1, with a possible D match to TRBD1 (5 bases). In germline, CDR1 is LGHDT, CDR2 YNNKEL (reference sequence). The CDR3 contains 14 residues. Trimming left V 1 base short and J 8 bases short, with 14 bases between.